This T cell receptor beta chain was captured in a study of T cell changes during pregnancy in multiple sclerosis. The table came from immunoSEQ multiplex PCR; TCRdb's copy has only in-frame clones and leaves some out. The table has about 34,000 clones, approximately 90% seen once; the top ten hold 3.5%. The CDR3 loop spans 16 amino acids. Per germline, CDR1 GTSNPN and CDR2 SVGIG (reference sequence). The ends were cut back, 2 bases at V and 2 bases at J, with 19 bases in the middle. The source is a female donor with multiple sclerosis, enrolled in a pregnancy study. The chain uses TRBV30 and TRBJ2-7, with D possibly matching TRBD1 (5 bases). The sequenced sample was CD8+ T cells from peripheral blood mononuclear cells, obtained in the third trimester of pregnancy. The CDR3 bases are TGTGCCTGGAGTCCATCAGATTACAGGTCCCCCTACGAGCAGTACTTC. As protein: CAWSPSDYRSPYEQYF.